A selection of T cell receptor beta chains follows, all from one sample in a study of T cell repertoires and leukemia-associated antigens. Their target antigens are unknown. Using its own MiXCR run on the 5' RACE reads, TCRdb lists one record per CDR3 protein. The sample lists roughly 10,000 distinct CDR3 sequences; approximately 42% were seen once. Sequencing was carried out using CD3+ T cells sorted from blood and cultured. These receptor sequences come from a female donor in good health. The CDR3 runs from the conserved cysteine through the conserved F or W. Each record gives: V gene, clone size, D gene, J gene, CDR3 DNA, CDR3 protein. A D gene is named only where the DNA matches it firmly. Part of the rows lack a size; the others show once, few, many or a class for expanded clones.

TRBV5-1	-	-	TRBJ2-1	TGCGCCAGCAGCCAAACCGGAGATGAGCAGTTCTTC	CASSQTGDEQFF
TRBV5-1	-	-	TRBJ2-2	TGCGCCAGCAGCTTGGATTTAACCGGGGAGCTGTTTTTT	CASSLDLTGELFF
TRBV5-1	-	TRBD1	TRBJ2-7	TGCGCCAGCTGGAAACAGGGGGACGAGCAGTACTTC	CASWKQGDEQYF
TRBV2	-	-	TRBJ2-5	TGTGCCAGCAGATCCCCAGGGAAAGAGACCCAGTACTTC	CASRSPGKETQYF
TRBV12-3/TRBV12-4	-	TRBD2	TRBJ2-1	TGTGCCAGCAGCCAATCTAGCGGGATGCCCAATGAGCAGTTCTTC	CASSQSSGMPNEQFF
TRBV15	-	TRBD2	TRBJ2-7	TGTGCCACCAGCAGAGTCGGCGGGAGGGTGTACGAGCAGTACTTC	CATSRVGGRVYEQYF
TRBV5-1	many	-	TRBJ2-7	TGCGCCAGCAGCTTGCCCTCCTACGAGCAGTACTTC	CASSLPSYEQYF
TRBV12-3/TRBV12-4	-	-	TRBJ2-2	TGTGCCAGCAGTTTGCGGGACGGAACCGGGGAGCTGTTTTTT	CASSLRDGTGELFF
TRBV7-9	many	-	TRBJ2-7	TGTGCCAGCAGCAATCGACAGGCGCACTACGAGCAGTACTTC	CASSNRQAHYEQYF
TRBV5-1	medium-sized	-	TRBJ1-1	TGCGCCAGCAGCATGGGGGGCGCAGCTTTCTTT	CASSMGGAAFF
TRBV20-1	-	TRBD1	TRBJ1-1	TGCAGTGCTCTAAGCGGGACAGGGGGGAACACTGAAGCTTTCTTT	CSALSGTGGNTEAFF
TRBV6-5	-	-	TRBJ1-2	TGTGCCAGCAGTTACCTCGGCCAACCCAACTATGGCTACACCTTC	CASSYLGQPNYGYTF
TRBV6-2/TRBV6-3	many	-	TRBJ1-1	TGTGCCAGCAGATACACATCGGGAGAGACTGAAGCTTTCTTT	CASRYTSGETEAFF
TRBV4-2	-	-	TRBJ2-7	TGTGCCAGCGGCTTATATGGCGAGCAGTACTTC	CASGLYGEQYF
TRBV4-2	many	TRBD1	TRBJ2-1	TGTGCCAGCAGCCTCGAGACAGGGGCCGCCATAATATACAATGAGCAGTTCTTC	CASSLETGAAIIYNEQFF
TRBV20-1	many	-	TRBJ2-2	TGCAGTGCTAGAGATGGAGGCATTGGTAATTCCGGGGAGCTGTTTTTT	CSARDGGIGNSGELFF
TRBV20-1	-	TRBD1	TRBJ2-7	TGCAGTGCGGATCCCGGGACAGAGGCCTACGAGCAGTACTTC	CSADPGTEAYEQYF
TRBV20-1	-	-	TRBJ2-7	TGCAGTGCTAGAGATGGGCACGACTACGAGCAGTACTTC	CSARDGHDYEQYF
TRBV7-7	large	-	TRBJ2-1	TGTGCTAGCAGCCACGATCATGGCTTTGAGCAGTTCTTC	CASSHDHGFEQFF
TRBV29-1	-	-	TRBJ2-7	TGCAGCGCTGGGTCCTCCTACGAGCAGTACTTC	CSAGSSYEQYF
TRBV21-1	-	-	TRBJ2-1	TGTGCCAGCAGCAAAGGGTTAGCGGGAAACAATGAGCAGTTCTTC	CASSKGLAGNNEQFF
TRBV12-3/TRBV12-4	large	-	TRBJ2-1	TGTGCCAGCAGTTTAGCCGCAGGGAGCTCCTACAATGAGCAGTTCTTC	CASSLAAGSSYNEQFF
TRBV4-1	few	TRBD1	TRBJ2-5	TGCGCCAGCAGCCACTCGACAGGGTCGGGAGAGACCCAGTACTTC	CASSHSTGSGETQYF
TRBV20-1	medium-sized	-	TRBJ2-3	TGCAGTGCCGGCGGCGGCACAGATACGCAGTATTTT	CSAGGGTDTQYF
TRBV29-1	medium-sized	-	TRBJ2-5	TGCAGCGTGCAAATAGGACTCAGAACGGAGACCCAGTACTTC	CSVQIGLRTETQYF
TRBV30	-	-	TRBJ1-1	TGTGCCTGGAGTGTGCCGAACACTGAAGCTTTCTTT	CAWSVPNTEAFF
TRBV5-1	-	-	TRBJ2-1	TGCGCCAGCAGCTCCGGTCTAGCGCCTTTGGGTCACAATGAGCAGTTCTTC	CASSSGLAPLGHNEQFF
TRBV5-1	-	TRBD1	TRBJ1-1	TGCGCCAGCAGCTCAACAGGGGAGGACACTGACGCTTTCTTT	CASSSTGEDTDAFF
TRBV7-2	few	-	TRBJ2-7	TGTGCCAGCAGTTTAGGACGGATCGCCTACGAGCAGTACTTC	CASSLGRIAYEQYF
TRBV20-1	-	TRBD2	TRBJ2-3	TGCAGTGCTAGAGATCAAGCGGGAGGGCCCGGAGATACGCAGTATTTT	CSARDQAGGPGDTQYF
TRBV24-1	many	TRBD2	TRBJ2-7	TGTGCCACCAGTGACCCCCCTCGCCGGGGAGGGAGGCCCCTCTCCTACGAGCAGTACTTC	CATSDPPRRGGRPLSYEQYF
TRBV5-1	-	TRBD1	TRBJ1-1	TGCGCCAACAGCCCCTGGGACAGGGGGGACACTGAAGCTTTCTTT	CANSPWDRGDTEAFF
TRBV5-1	-	TRBD2	TRBJ2-1	TGCGCCAGCAGCTCAGGACAATGGGGGAGGGCCTCATGGGAGCAGTTCTTC	CASSSGQWGRASWEQFF
TRBV11-1	-	-	TRBJ2-1	TGTGCCAGCAGTTTTCGAGGGGTCACTGAGCAGCTCTTC	CASSFRGVTEQLF
TRBV20-1	few	TRBD2	TRBJ2-1	TGCAGTGCTAGATTTGCGGGAGGAATCAATGAGCAGTTCTTC	CSARFAGGINEQFF
TRBV3-1	-	-	TRBJ2-1	TGTGCCAGCAGCCAAGTGGTAGGGTTCGAGCAGTTCTTC	CASSQVVGFEQFF
TRBV5-1	-	-	TRBJ2-3	TGCGCCAGCAGCTTGGATAGCGGGCAGGGGGATACGCAGTATTTT	CASSLDSGQGDTQYF
TRBV5-5	-	-	TRBJ2-5	TGTGCCAGCAGCTTGGCGTACCAAGAGACCCAGTACTTC	CASSLAYQETQYF
TRBV9	many	-	TRBJ2-1	TGTGCCAGCAGCCCCCGGGATTTCTCCTACAATGAGCAGTTCTTC	CASSPRDFSYNEQFF
TRBV7-7	-	-	TRBJ2-3	TGTGCTAGAGCCGCATTACTAGGCAGAAACCGGGGAGATACGCAGTATTTT	CARAALLGRNRGDTQYF
TRBV6-6	-	-	TRBJ2-2	TGTGCCAGCAGTTACTTGGTGCGGGTCCCCGGCAAGCTGTTTTTT	CASSYLVRVPGKLFF
TRBV20-1	few	TRBD2	TRBJ2-1	TGCAGTGCTAGAGCTAGCGGGAGGGGAAATGAGCAGTTCTTC	CSARASGRGNEQFF
TRBV3-1	many	-	TRBJ2-7	TGTGCCAGCAGCCAAGACGGGTACGGGTACGAGCAGTACTTC	CASSQDGYGYEQYF
TRBV20-1	many	-	TRBJ1-5	TGCAGTGCACGACACCTTAGCAATCAGCCCCAGCATTTT	CSARHLSNQPQHF
TRBV25-1	many	-	TRBJ2-7	TGTGCCAGCAGTGACTCGTACGAGCAGTACTTC	CASSDSYEQYF
TRBV30	many	TRBD1	TRBJ2-3	TGTGCCTGGAGTTCGCCCCCGGGACAGGGAAAAGATACGCAGTATTTT	CAWSSPPGQGKDTQYF
TRBV4-2	once	-	TRBJ2-3	TGTGCCAGCAGCCAAGAACTAGCGAACAGGGATGGTACGCAGTATTTT	CASSQELANRDGTQYF
TRBV12-3/TRBV12-4	-	-	TRBJ1-4	TGTGCCAGCAATCGGGTAGCTAATGAAAAACTGTTTTTT	CASNRVANEKLFF
TRBV5-1	medium-sized	-	TRBJ1-2	TGCGCCAGCAGCTTGGTCGGCAGTAACTATGGCTACACCTTC	CASSLVGSNYGYTF
TRBV20-1	few	TRBD1	TRBJ1-2	TGCAGTGCGCGACCCGCAGAGGGACAGGGGGCTGAGTTATATGGCTACACCTTC	CSARPAEGQGAELYGYTF
TRBV5-1	-	TRBD1	TRBJ2-7	TGCGCCAGCAGCCAACCGGGACAGGGCTACGAGCAGTACTTC	CASSQPGQGYEQYF
TRBV5-1	-	TRBD2	TRBJ2-3	TGCGCCAGCAGCTTGTTTCCGCGGTCGGGAGGGCTCGACGGCATAGATACGCAGTATTTT	CASSLFPRSGGLDGIDTQYF
TRBV7-8	-	-	TRBJ2-7	TGTGCCAGCAGCTTATGGAGAAGCTCCTACGAGCAGTACTTC	CASSLWRSSYEQYF
TRBV25-1	-	-	TRBJ2-5	TGTGCCAGCAGTGACTTAAAGGAGTCAGGGTACCAAGAGACCCAGTACTTC	CASSDLKESGYQETQYF